The TCR beta chain described here comes from a study of monozygotic twins with inflammatory bowel disease. The length of the CDR3 is 16 residues. T cells were not sorted, and total RNA was isolated straight from whole blood. Study results and caveats: Among twins, concordant and discordant pairs did not differ in repertoire similarity, possibly from limited power. The data did not back a single strong IBD-associated clonotype or signal. On the inverse Simpson index, IBD patients scored lower for TCRbeta diversity than healthy co-twins.

Comments on this clonotype: The antigen is undetermined.

Each CDR3 protein gets one entry in TCRdb, which reprocessed the 5' RACE reads and gives no DNA. The sample includes 90,000 to 110,000 distinct CDR3 sequences. The sample comprised blood. The source of this sequence is a human donor with ulcerative colitis or Crohn's disease, or a healthy co-twin of an affected twin (not recorded which). V usage is TRBV12-3 or TRBV12-4 and J usage is TRBJ2-1; the D call from TCRdb, TRBD1, cannot be confirmed without DNA. The CDR3 sequence is CASRLAGGRGRDEQFF.